One and the same sample provided the 26 T cell receptor beta chains below, sequenced in a study of blood T cell repertoires in COVID-19. Assay used: immunoSEQ multiplex PCR; TCRdb lists only in-frame clones, some missing. The sample includes around 130,000 clones, roughly 71% of them seen just once. Source material: peripheral blood. The receptors stem from a man older than 75 with acute or convalescent COVID-19.

The rearrangement links TRBV4-2 to TRBJ1-2; D is unresolved. CDR1 is LGHNA and CDR2 is YNFKEQ in the germline V gene. The CDR3 is 15 amino acids. The V gene lost 4 bases and the J gene lost 8 bases, with 20 bases spanning the gap. CDR3 DNA sequence: TGTGCCAGCAGCCCGGAGGGAGGGAGCGGGTACGGCTACACCTTC. Amino acids: CASSPEGGSGYGYTF.

This chain links TRBV5-5 with TRBJ2-5; D gene ambiguous. CDR1 is SGHKS and CDR2 is YYEKEE in the germline V gene (reference sequence). V lost 1 base and J lost 2, with 9 bases in between. The CDR3 is made up of 14 amino acids. CDR3 DNA sequence: TGTGCCAGCAGCTTGATAACTGATCAAGAGACCCAGTACTTC. This translates into CASSLITDQETQYF.

The J gene is TRBJ1-2, the V gene TRBV29-1, with 8 bases matching TRBD1. The CDR3 contains 13 residues. The V gene's germline CDR1 is SQVTM and CDR2 ANQGSEA. J was trimmed by 8 bases and V by 3 bases; bases with no gene match: 8. This CDR3 is CSVERQGATGYTF. Here the CDR3 DNA reads TGCAGCGTTGAGCGCCAGGGGGCGACGGGCTACACCTTC.

The chain is built from TRBV6-2 or TRBV6-3 and TRBJ2-5, with 8 positions matching TRBD1. This CDR3 spans 16 amino acids. Unmatched junction bases numbered 6, after V lost 0 bases and J lost 3 bases. Germline V gene data show CDR1 as MNHEY and CDR2 as SVGEGT. The chain's CDR3 is CASSYSLGQVKETQYF. The CDR3 bases are TGTGCCAGCAGTTACTCGTTGGGACAGGTGAAAGAGACCCAGTACTTC.

The J gene is TRBJ1-3, the V gene TRBV27; D gene uncertain. The germline CDR1 and CDR2 sequences are MNHEY and SMNVEV (reference sequence). The CDR3 extends over 14 amino acids. With 5 bases removed from V and 2 bases from J, the gap between germline ends came to 10 bases. CDR3 amino acids: CASSRLPPGNTIYF. Written as DNA, the CDR3 is TGTGCCAGCAGTCGGTTACCCCCTGGAAACACCATATATTTT.

The gene calls are TRBV7-2 and TRBJ2-5, with 11 bases identical to TRBD1. The CDR3 has 15 amino acids. Germline CDR1 SGHTA, CDR2 FQGNSA. V was clipped by 5 bases and J by 5 bases; unmatched bases: 7. In DNA, the CDR3 is TGTGCCAGCAGCAAGGACAGGGGGCTCACCGAGACCCAGTACTTC. It yields the protein CASSKDRGLTETQYF.

V gene TRBV7-2 combines with J gene TRBJ1-1, with a weak D call TRBD1 (5 bases). The CDR3 runs 14 residues. V lost 5 bases, J lost 1 base, and 11 bases lay in between. Looked up from germline, CDR1 is SGHTA and CDR2 is FQGNSA. This CDR3 reads CASSPMGGNTEAFF. For the CDR3, the DNA is TGTGCCAGCAGCCCCATGGGGGGGAACACTGAAGCTTTCTTT.

This clone occurred many times. This chain uses TRBV7-9 with TRBJ1-6; maybe TRBD1 (5 bases). The length of the CDR3 is 17 residues. Trimming removed 2 bases at V and 9 bases at J, with 20 bases between. Per germline, CDR1 SEHNR and CDR2 FQNEAQ (reference sequence). CDR3 in amino acids: CASSLSPPGGVGSPLHF. DNA for the CDR3: TGTGCCAGCAGCTTAAGCCCCCCCGGGGGAGTGGGTTCACCCCTCCACTTT.

This clone was picked up a small number of times. The V gene is TRBV7-2, the J gene TRBJ1-3, with no clear D. Trimming took off 1 base at V and 3 bases at J, with 10 bases between the two ends. Germline V gene sequence: CDR1 SGHTA, CDR2 FQGNSA. The CDR3 sequence is 15 residues long. In nucleotides, the CDR3 is TGTGCCAGCAGCTTAGTAGGCCAGCGTGGAAACACCATATATTTT. This encodes CASSLVGQRGNTIYF.

The chain couples TRBV4-2 to TRBJ2-6, with D perhaps TRBD1 (6 bases). Germline lookup yields CDR1 LGHNA and CDR2 YNFKEQ. V was pared by 10 bases and J by 1 base, with 23 bases between. This CDR3 has 18 amino acids. Here the CDR3 reads CATMDSLTKASGANVLTF. The CDR3 nucleotides are TGTGCCACCATGGACAGTTTAACGAAGGCATCTGGGGCCAACGTCCTGACTTTC.

The V call is TRBV19, the J call TRBJ1-2, with unresolved D. The length of the CDR3 is 11 residues. V gave up 11 bases and J gave up 8 bases, with 15 bases separating them. Germline V gene data show CDR1 as LNHDA and CDR2 as SQIVND (reference sequence). CDR3 sequence: CASQTFQGYTF. In DNA form, the CDR3 reads TGTGCCTCCCAAACCTTCCAGGGCTACACCTTC.

This clone has just a few counts. The rearrangement links TRBV5-1 to TRBJ2-2; 8 bases line up with TRBD1. The V gene's germline CDR1 is SGHRS and CDR2 YFSETQ. The junction had 13 bases not matched to a gene; V was cut back by 4 bases and J by 5 bases. CDR3 length: 17 amino acids. In DNA form, the CDR3 reads TGCGCCAGCAGCCCCGGATCCCTGGGACAGGTGACCGGGGAGCTGTTTTTT. This codes for CASSPGSLGQVTGELFF. Full variable domain (missing parts from reference TRBV5-1 and TRBJ2-2): KAGVTQTPRYLIKTRGQQVTLSCSPISGHRSVSWYQQTPGQGLQFLFEYFSETQRNKGNFPGRFSGRQFSNSRSEMNVSTLELGDSALYLCASSPGSLGQVTGELFFGEGSRLTVL.

The chain has TRBV27 and TRBJ1-6; TRBD1 matches at 9 bases. CDR3 size: 14 residues. V lost 3 bases and J lost 14; bases outside the gene matches: 8. Looked up from germline, CDR1 is MNHEY and CDR2 is SMNVEV (reference sequence). The CDR3 spells CASSFTTGTGTLHF. The DNA for the CDR3 is TGTGCCAGCAGTTTCACCACCGGGACAGGGACCCTCCACTTT.

The chain carries TRBV28 and TRBJ1-5; D unclear. The CDR3 loop spans 15 amino acids. Germline V gene lookup returns CDR1 MDHEN and CDR2 SYDVKM. Trimming cost V 9 bases and J 4 bases, with 19 bases left between them. The CDR3 region is CASEAASLGNQPQHF. The CDR3 DNA is TGTGCCAGTGAAGCGGCCAGCCTAGGGAATCAGCCCCAGCATTTT.

This chain uses TRBV29-1 with TRBJ1-1, with TRBD1 as a possible D gene (6 bases). CDR1 SQVTM and CDR2 ANQGSEA come from the germline V gene. This CDR3 has 14 amino acids. V was shortened by 6 bases and J by 5 bases, with 19 bases between the two germline ends. CDR3 sequence reads: CSVDLGRGRTEAFF. Here the CDR3 DNA reads TGCAGCGTGGACCTTGGCAGGGGACGGACTGAAGCTTTCTTT. Full variable domain (outside the CDR3, taken from reference TRBV29-1 and TRBJ1-1): SAVISQKPSRDICQRGTSLTIQCQVDSQVTMMFWYRQQPGQSLTLIATANQGSEATYESGFVIDKFPISRPNLTFSTLTVSNMSPEDSSIYLCSVDLGRGRTEAFFGQGTRLTVV.

The V gene is TRBV4-2, the J gene TRBJ1-2, with 7 bases fitting TRBD1. The CDR3 sequence is 15 residues long. In germline, CDR1 is LGHNA, CDR2 YNFKEQ. Losses at the gene ends were 2 bases for V and 2 bases for J; bases not matched to a gene: 5. The CDR3 here is CASSQQGTENYGYTF. In DNA, the CDR3 is TGTGCCAGCAGCCAACAAGGGACAGAAAACTATGGCTACACCTTC.

The chain employs TRBV7-2 and TRBJ1-5; D uncertain. Per the germline V gene, CDR1 is SGHTA and CDR2 is FQGNSA. The CDR3 is 15 residues long. Trimming removed 5 bases at V and 7 bases at J, with 18 bases between. DNA of the CDR3: TGTGCCAGCAGCCCATCGACTAGTCCGAGGCAGCCCCAGCATTTT. Residues: CASSPSTSPRQPQHF.

The chain carries TRBV5-1 and TRBJ2-1, with D possibly being TRBD1 (6 bases). CDR3 size: 15 residues. V was trimmed by 5 bases and J by 0 bases, leaving 12 bases between them. In germline, CDR1 is SGHRS, CDR2 YFSETQ. The CDR3 DNA reads TGCGCCAGCAGTCGGACGGACAGCTCCTACAATGAGCAGTTCTTC. This sequence encodes CASSRTDSSYNEQFF.

The chain links TRBV14 to TRBJ2-7, with 7 bases matching TRBD2. Trimming at V came to 1 base and at J to 2 bases, leaving 11 bases not matched to a gene. The CDR3 extends over 17 amino acids. Looked up from germline, CDR1 is SGHDN and CDR2 is FVKESK. The CDR3 DNA reads as TGTGCCAGCAGCCAAGTAGCTCTGAGGACTAGTACCTACGAGCAGTACTTC. Amino acids: CASSQVALRTSTYEQYF.

The chain recombines TRBV3-1 (or the pseudogene TRBV3-2) with TRBJ2-5; D perhaps matches TRBD1 (5 bases). The CDR3 is made up of 15 amino acids. Deletions cut 1 base from V and 0 bases from J, with 9 bases between. Germline V gives CDR1 LGHDT, CDR2 YNNKEL (reference sequence). The CDR3 here is CASSQGTKYQETQYF. As DNA, the CDR3 is TGTGCCAGCAGCCAAGGGACAAAGTACCAAGAGACCCAGTACTTC.

The genes are TRBV30 and TRBJ2-3; D perhaps matches TRBD1 (5 bases). The CDR3 has 12 amino acids. V lost 3 bases and J lost 4, with 8 bases in between. The germline gives CDR1 GTSNPN, CDR2 SVGIG (reference sequence). The CDR3: CAWRGQSDTQYF. In nucleotides, the CDR3 is TGTGCCTGGAGGGGGCAGTCAGATACGCAGTATTTT.

This clone came up a few times. Other DNA sequences in this sample translate to the same CDR3. The J gene is TRBJ2-2, the V gene TRBV5-6; D unresolved. Germline-derived CDR1 and CDR2 are SGHDT and YYEEEE. V gave up 0 bases and J gave up 3 bases, with 6 bases separating them. The length of the CDR3 is 14 residues. The CDR3 protein is CASSLGQYTGELFF. CDR3 bases: TGTGCCAGCAGCTTGGGACAATACACCGGGGAGCTGTTTTTT.

J is TRBJ2-5 and V is TRBV7-8; D is perhaps TRBD1 (5 bases). This CDR3 spans 14 amino acids. The ends were cut back, 5 bases at V and 5 bases at J, with 15 bases in the middle. The germline CDR1 and CDR2 sequences are SGHVS and FQNEAQ. CDR3 sequence: CASSPGFSRETQYF. For the CDR3, the DNA is TGTGCCAGCAGCCCAGGGTTTTCACGGGAGACCCAGTACTTC.

The genes are TRBV20-1 and TRBJ2-7; D gene unclear. CDR1 is DFQATT, CDR2 SNEGSKA, per germline (reference sequence). The CDR3 consists of 11 residues. V lost 0 bases and J lost 4, with 4 bases in between. CDR3 protein: CSARETYEQYF. CDR3 sequence (DNA): TGCAGTGCTAGAGAAACTTACGAGCAGTACTTC.

The chain couples TRBV25-1 to TRBJ2-5; 8 bases agree with TRBD1. The germline CDR1 and CDR2 sequences are MGHDK and SYGVNS. Trimming at V came to 1 base and at J to 5 bases, leaving 15 bases not matched to a gene. The CDR3 extends over 18 amino acids. This chain's CDR3 is CASSELGAGGDRGETQYF. The CDR3 DNA reads TGTGCCAGCAGTGAATTAGGGGCAGGGGGCGATAGAGGGGAGACCCAGTACTTC. Full variable domain (missing parts from reference TRBV25-1 and TRBJ2-5): EADIYQTPRYLVIGTGKKITLECSQTMGHDKMYWYQQDPGMELHLIHYSYGVNSTEKGDLSSESTVSRIRTEHFPLTLESARPSHTSQYLCASSELGAGGDRGETQYFGPGTRLLVL.

J is TRBJ1-2 and V is TRBV29-1; 12 positions match TRBD1. V dropped 8 bases and J dropped 8; count of bases not matched to a gene: 12. Germline V lookup: CDR1 SQVTM, CDR2 ANQGSEA. This CDR3 has 14 amino acids. The CDR3 here is CSTHRGQGARGYTF. CDR3 bases: TGCAGCACCCATAGGGGACAGGGGGCGCGAGGCTACACCTTC. Full variable domain (outside the CDR3, taken from reference TRBV29-1 and TRBJ1-2): SAVISQKPSRDICQRGTSLTIQCQVDSQVTMMFWYRQQPGQSLTLIATANQGSEATYESGFVIDKFPISRPNLTFSTLTVSNMSPEDSSIYLCSTHRGQGARGYTFGSGTRLTVV.